The 12 T cell receptor beta chains below all came from one sample that was sequenced in a study of blood T cell repertoires in COVID-19. The method was immunoSEQ multiplex PCR; TCRdb's version includes in-frame clones alone and lacks a portion of them. This sample has 200,000 to 250,000 clones; 80% to 85% occur once, and the top ten carry around 6.5%. The specimen sequenced was PBMCs or T cells enriched from blood (not recorded which). Receptor source: a woman aged 40 to 49 who had recovered from COVID-19.

Notes on this clone: The same CDR3 also results from other DNA sequences found in this sample. This chain joins TRBV18 and TRBJ2-3, with a weak D call TRBD2 (5 bases). Per germline, CDR1 KGHSH and CDR2 LQKENI. V lost 3 bases, J lost 3 bases, and 7 bases lay in between. The CDR3 sequence is 13 residues long. This CDR3 reads CASSPDSTDTQYF. Here the CDR3 DNA reads TGTGCCAGCTCACCGGACTCAACAGATACGCAGTATTTT.

The genes are TRBV28 and TRBJ2-6, with TRBD1 matching over 11 bases. Trimming at V came to 6 bases and at J to 4 bases, leaving 14 bases not matched to a gene. Germline V gene data show CDR1 as MDHEN and CDR2 as SYDVKM. This CDR3 comprises 19 residues. This chain's CDR3 is CASSDRRRDRGDGANVLTF. The CDR3 bases are TGTGCCAGCAGCGACCGCCGAAGGGACAGGGGGGACGGGGCCAACGTCCTGACTTTC.

V is TRBV2 and J is TRBJ1-1; the match to TRBD1 covers 7 bases. Germline V gives CDR1 SNHLY, CDR2 FYNNEI. The CDR3 totals 15 residues. With 6 bases clipped from V and 0 bases from J, the junction kept 7 bases outside the gene matches. The CDR3: CASSAGTDLNTEAFF. CDR3 DNA sequence: TGTGCCAGCAGCGCGGGGACAGACCTGAACACTGAAGCTTTCTTT.

The chain uses TRBV6-5 and TRBJ1-2; 8 bases agree with TRBD1. The CDR3 has 16 amino acids. Germline V lookup: CDR1 MNHEY, CDR2 SVGAGI. The V and J ends lost 3 bases and 8 bases, in that order; junction bases with no gene match: 14. CDR3 protein: CASSYDGDRGLTGYTF. CDR3 coding DNA: TGTGCCAGCAGTTATGACGGAGACAGGGGTTTGACGGGCTACACCTTC.

CDR3 bases: TGTGCCAGCAGGGCGACAGGGATGGGCTATGGCTACACCTTC. This sequence encodes CASRATGMGYGYTF. The genes are TRBV27 and TRBJ1-2; TRBD1 aligns across 7 bases. Trimming took 6 bases from V and 4 from J; bases not matched to a gene: 8. This CDR3 has 14 amino acids. Germline V gene sequence: CDR1 MNHEY, CDR2 SMNVEV (reference sequence).

V is TRBV7-2 and J is TRBJ2-1; D may be TRBD2 (6 bases). The CDR3 has 14 residues. CDR1 and CDR2 (germline): SGHTA, FQGNSA. The V and J ends lost 6 bases and 10 bases respectively, with 19 bases between them. The CDR3 DNA is TGTGCCAGCAGGGCCGGGACTCTCCCGGAAGAGCAGTTCTTC. The encoded protein is CASRAGTLPEEQFF.

This chain joins TRBV19 and TRBJ1-2, with 9 bases lining up with TRBD1. V was clipped by 4 bases and J by 5 bases; unmatched bases: 5. Germline assignment: CDR1 LNHDA and CDR2 SQIVND (reference sequence). The CDR3 totals 14 residues. The CDR3: CASSRRDRAYGYTF. CDR3 nucleotides: TGTGCCAGTAGTAGGCGGGACAGGGCTTATGGCTACACCTTC.

The CDR3 reads CASSPVELNTGELFF. The CDR3 region has the DNA TGTGCCAGCAGCCCCGTGGAGTTGAACACCGGGGAGCTGTTTTTT. The chain recombines TRBV7-6 with TRBJ2-2; unclear D gene. From germline, CDR1 is SGHVS and CDR2 FNYEAQ. The germline V and J ends were trimmed by 5 bases and 1 base, with 11 bases remaining between them. This CDR3 has 15 amino acids.

Turning to this clone: This specimen includes other DNA sequences encoding the same CDR3. V gene TRBV7-3 combines with J gene TRBJ2-3; TRBD1 might be the D (5 bases). The length of the CDR3 is 13 residues. Germline assignment: CDR1 SGHTA and CDR2 FQGTGA. Trimming pared 2 bases from V and 3 bases from J, leaving 6 bases between. CDR3 region: CASSLGATDTQYF. CDR3 in DNA: TGTGCCAGCAGCTTAGGGGCAACAGATACGCAGTATTTT.

The CDR3 region is CAWSTGNRLTDTQYF. The DNA for the CDR3 is TGTGCCTGGAGTACCGGTAACAGGCTCACAGATACGCAGTATTTT. V gene TRBV30 combines with J gene TRBJ2-3; D is possibly TRBD1 (5 bases). Germline assignment: CDR1 GTSNPN and CDR2 SVGIG (reference sequence). The CDR3 runs 15 residues. Trimming shortened V by 2 bases and J by 2 bases, and 14 bases separated the two germline ends.

This sequence joins TRBV18 and TRBJ1-5; unclear D gene. V was cut by 5 bases and J by 2 bases, with 4 bases left in between. The germline CDR1 and CDR2 sequences are KGHSH and LQKENI. The CDR3 is made up of 12 amino acids. CDR3 sequence: CASSSGNQPQHF. In DNA form, the CDR3 reads TGTGCCAGCTCAAGCGGCAATCAGCCCCAGCATTTT.

The rearrangement joins TRBV5-1 to TRBJ2-1, with TRBD2 identical over 9 bases. Trimming cost V 9 bases and J 4 bases; bases outside gene matches: 8. This CDR3 comprises 14 residues. Germline V gives CDR1 SGHRS, CDR2 YFSETQ. The DNA for the CDR3 is TGCGCCACCGCGATGACTAGCGGTTACAATGAGCAGTTCTTC. Its protein is CATAMTSGYNEQFF. The whole variable domain, filled in from reference TRBV5-1 and TRBJ2-1, reads KAGVTQTPRYLIKTRGQQVTLSCSPISGHRSVSWYQQTPGQGLQFLFEYFSETQRNKGNFPGRFSGRQFSNSRSEMNVSTLELGDSALYLCATAMTSGYNEQFFGPGTRLTVL.